This T cell receptor (beta chain) was profiled in a study of Ad26.COV2.S vaccination and SARS-CoV-2 variants. Study-wide points: Substantial breadth was reported for post-vaccination spike-specific CD8+ and CD4+ T cells.

Generated by immunoSEQ multiplex PCR, the TCRdb table keeps only in-frame clones and is missing some. This table has some 340,000 clones, 86% appearing once. Treatment described: roughly 19 received Ad26.COV2.S at low or high dose, single or two shots; roughly five received placebo; per-sample allocation not given. On day 63 after the first injection, vaccine and placebo recipients gave samples. As regards this clone: Its matching antigen is unknown.

CDR3 size: 14 residues. Germline V gives CDR1 LNHDA, CDR2 SQIVND (reference sequence). Between the trimmed V and J ends, which lost 7 bases and 0 bases, there was a span of 12 bases. The specimen comprised peripheral blood, sampled in a trial of Ad26.COV2.S vaccine versus placebo. The sequence was obtained from a person between 18 and 65 years old who received the Ad26.COV2.S COVID-19 vaccine or a placebo. This chain connects TRBV19 to TRBJ1-2, with D uncertain. The CDR3 DNA sequence: TGTGCCAGTACTAACTGGGGAGCTAACTATGGCTACACCTTC. Protein product: CASTNWGANYGYTF. Supplemented by reference TRBV19 and TRBJ1-2, the full variable domain reads DGGITQSPKYLFRKEGQNVTLSCEQNLNHDAMYWYRQDPGQGLRLIYYSQIVNDFQKGDIAEGYSVSREKKESFPLTVTSAQKNPTAFYLCASTNWGANYGYTFGSGTRLTVV.